This TCR beta chain was profiled in a study of control samples from healthy donors and cancer patients. The CDR3 spans 13 residues. Trimming at V came to 2 bases and at J to 6 bases, leaving 3 bases not matched to a gene. Germline CDR1 SGHDT, CDR2 YYEEEE. Generated by immunoSEQ multiplex PCR, the TCRdb table keeps only in-frame clones and is missing some. The sample carries roughly 59,000 clones, 92% recorded once. The chain has TRBV5-6 and TRBJ1-2; TRBD1 matches 8 bases. Specimen: PBMCs. The origin of this receptor is a man aged 35-49 years with colorectal cancer. The DNA for the CDR3 is TGTGCCAGCAGCTTAGGACAGGGACATGGCTACACCTTC. Translation: CASSLGQGHGYTF.